Presented here are 25 T cell receptor beta chains from one specimen sequenced in a study of human T cells and chemical hapten exposure. Time point defined: patch test 1, 2 weeks after DPC sensitization. Treatment denoted: therapeutic diphenylcyclopropenone sensitization with weekly scalp DPC. TCRdb re-analysed the RACE reads in MiXCR, keeping a single row per CDR3 protein. The sample consists of tens of thousands of distinct CDR3 sequences, roughly 7.6% of them appearing once. This material consisted of whole blood, taken in connection with sensitization to the hapten diphenylcyclopropenone (DPC). These receptors were taken from a woman in her thirties with alopecia areata. Some clones in this sample may be carry-over from other donors' samples.

This clonotype came up many times. The CDR3: CASSPTTGDDEQFF. The CDR3 region has the DNA TGTGCCAGCTCACCCACAACAGGGGACGATGAGCAGTTCTTC. V usage is TRBV18 and J usage is TRBJ2-1; 7 nucleotides agree with TRBD1. The CDR3 spans 14 residues. Germline-derived CDR1 and CDR2 are KGHSH and LQKENI. J gave up 8 bases and V 3 bases, and 7 bases lay outside the gene matches.

This clonotype was picked up many times. This rearrangement joins TRBV20-1 to TRBJ1-5; D is perhaps TRBD1 (5 bases). Trimming took 0 bases from V and 6 from J, leaving 18 bases between them. This CDR3 comprises 16 residues. In germline, CDR1 is DFQATT, CDR2 SNEGSKA (reference sequence). The CDR3 region has the DNA TGCAGTGCTAGAGATTCAGGGAGGAGAGAACCTCAGCCCCAGCATTTT. It yields the protein CSARDSGRREPQPQHF.

The chain has TRBV12-3 or TRBV12-4 and TRBJ2-7, with 7 bases matching TRBD1. The CDR3 contains 13 residues. Germline trimming cut 6 bases from V and 1 base from J; bases unmatched to any gene: 3. CDR3 protein: CASRLGQSYEQYF. Written as DNA, the CDR3 is TGTGCCAGCAGACTGGGACAGTCCTACGAGCAGTACTTC.

This clonotype has a count of ten or more. The chain has TRBV7-9 and TRBJ2-1; tentative D call: TRBD2 (5 bases). The V gene's germline CDR1 is SEHNR and CDR2 FQNEAQ (reference sequence). The CDR3 has 11 residues. V was pared by 10 bases and J by 10 bases, with 14 bases between. CDR3 DNA: TGTGCCACACGGACTCCCCGGGAGCAGTTCTTC. This sequence encodes CATRTPREQFF.

This clonotype was seen a few times. The V and J genes are TRBV5-1 and TRBJ2-5, with D unresolved. In germline, CDR1 is SGHRS, CDR2 YFSETQ. Trimming removed 0 bases from V and 1 base from J, with 10 bases in between. This CDR3 region has 15 residues. CDR3 residues: CASSLGPGFQETQYF. The CDR3, as DNA: TGCGCCAGCAGCTTGGGGCCGGGCTTCCAAGAGACCCAGTACTTC.

This chain uses TRBV30 with TRBJ1-1; no reliable D call. V lost 4 bases and J 1 base, leaving 16 bases between the germline ends. Germline CDR1 GTSNPN, CDR2 SVGIG (reference sequence). The CDR3 consists of 15 residues. CDR3 in amino acids: CAWILGLWGNTEAFF. The CDR3 DNA sequence: TGTGCCTGGATCCTGGGTCTTTGGGGGAACACTGAAGCTTTCTTT. Together with reference TRBV30 and TRBJ1-1, the CDR3 gives the full variable domain: SQTIHQWPATLVQPVGSPLSLECTVEGTSNPNLYWYRQAAGRGLQLLFYSVGIGQISSEVPQNLSASRPQDRQFILSSKKLLLSDSGFYLCAWILGLWGNTEAFFGQGTRLTVV.

This clonotype occurred a few times. The V gene is TRBV7-9, the J gene TRBJ1-5; 8 nucleotides align to TRBD1. With 3 bases clipped from V and 3 bases from J, the junction kept 7 bases outside the gene matches. Germline V gene sequence: CDR1 SEHNR, CDR2 FQNEAQ (reference sequence). This CDR3 is built from 16 residues. The CDR3 region is CASSLGTGSTNQPQHF. The CDR3 DNA is TGTGCCAGCAGCTTGGGGACAGGCTCTACCAATCAGCCCCAGCATTTT.

This clonotype was seen a handful of times. This rearrangement joins TRBV6-5 to TRBJ2-3, with 10 nucleotides matching TRBD1. This CDR3 is built from 16 residues. Per germline, CDR1 MNHEY and CDR2 SVGAGI. V trimming: 2 bases; J trimming: 4 bases; junction bases outside the gene matches: 6. CDR3 nucleotide sequence: TGTGCCAGCAGTTACCCAGCGGGACAGGGGTCAGATACGCAGTATTTT. Translating it yields CASSYPAGQGSDTQYF.

This clonotype has just a few counts. This sequence joins TRBV6-5 and TRBJ1-6; no reliable D call. V dropped 0 bases and J dropped 7 bases, with 10 bases sitting between them. CDR1 is MNHEY, CDR2 SVGAGI, per germline. The CDR3 covers 15 residues. In DNA, the CDR3 is TGTGCCAGCAGTTACTCCGCGGTAGGGAATTCACCCCTCCACTTT. It codes for CASSYSAVGNSPLHF.

This clonotype was recorded many times. The genes are TRBV7-2 and TRBJ2-3; D may be TRBD2 (6 bases). V was trimmed by 0 bases and J by 1 base, leaving 11 bases between them. CDR3 length: 16 residues. Per germline, CDR1 SGHTA and CDR2 FQGNSA. CDR3 sequence: CASSLAPGGGTDTQYF. CDR3 coding DNA: TGTGCCAGCAGCTTAGCCCCTGGCGGGGGCACAGATACGCAGTATTTT.

The chain uses TRBV5-4 and TRBJ2-2; 9 bases fit TRBD1. Germline V CDR1 and CDR2: SGHNT, YYREEE (reference sequence). Unmatched junction bases numbered 8, after V lost 4 bases and J lost 4 bases. The CDR3 length is 16 residues. The chain's CDR3 is CASSAGSDRGTGELFF. CDR3 in DNA: TGTGCCAGCAGCGCGGGGTCGGACAGGGGCACCGGGGAGCTGTTTTTT.

The CDR3 DNA is TGTGCCAGCAGCCAAGTGGGGGCAGTTGAAGCTTTCTTT. Protein: CASSQVGAVEAFF. V usage is TRBV3-1 and J usage is TRBJ1-1; tentative D call: TRBD1 (6 bases). Trimming shortened V by 1 base and J by 7 bases, and 10 bases separated the two germline ends. The germline CDR1 and CDR2 sequences are LGHDT and YNNKEL (reference sequence). The CDR3 has 13 residues.

This clonotype was counted many times. The chain has TRBV20-1 and TRBJ2-3; the match to TRBD2 covers 8 bases. CDR1 and CDR2 from the germline V gene are DFQATT and SNEGSKA (reference sequence). The CDR3 has 12 residues. J was trimmed by 14 bases and V by 0 bases; bases with no gene match: 7. The CDR3 DNA follows: TGCAGTGCTAGAGAGTACGGGGGGGTCGGGTATTTT. Its protein product is CSAREYGGVGYF.

This clonotype was counted at least ten times. This rearrangement joins TRBV29-1 to TRBJ1-1; D is possibly TRBD1 (5 bases). This CDR3 is 14 amino acids long. Trimming took 4 bases from V and 1 from J, leaving 13 bases between them. The germline CDR1 and CDR2 sequences are SQVTM and ANQGSEA. The CDR3 loop reads CSVARFGGNTEAFF. CDR3 nucleotides: TGCAGCGTTGCGAGGTTTGGGGGGAACACTGAAGCTTTCTTT.

This clonotype was seen only a few times. V gene TRBV9 combines with J gene TRBJ1-3, with D uncertain. Trimming cost V 0 bases and J 1 base, with 8 bases left between them. CDR3 size: 15 residues. From germline, CDR1 is SGDLS and CDR2 YYNGEE. CDR3 sequence: CASSVDRGSGNTIYF. CDR3 bases: TGTGCCAGCAGCGTAGATCGGGGTTCTGGAAACACCATATATTTT. Based on the CDR3 plus reference TRBV9 and TRBJ1-3, the full variable domain is DSGVTQTPKHLITATGQRVTLRCSPRSGDLSVYWYQQSLDQGLQFLIQYYNGEERAKGNILERFSAQQFPDLHSELNLSSLELGDSALYFCASSVDRGSGNTIYFGEGSWLTVV.

This clonotype has at least ten counts. V and J are TRBV6-5 and TRBJ2-3; 7 bases line up with TRBD1. Germline CDR1 is MNHEY and CDR2 is SVGAGI. The CDR3 sequence is 15 residues long. Trimming removed 4 bases from V and 0 bases from J; junction bases left unmatched: 4. The CDR3 DNA reads TGTGCCAGCAGTTTACAGGGGCAAAGCACAGATACGCAGTATTTT. Amino acid sequence: CASSLQGQSTDTQYF.

CDR3 region: CASSSGGGAGGANVLTF. In DNA form, the CDR3 reads TGCGCCAGCAGCTCTGGGGGGGGCGCCGGTGGGGCCAACGTCCTGACTTTC. The J gene is TRBJ2-6, the V gene TRBV5-1; perhaps TRBD2 as D (7 bases). Trimming removed 3 bases from V and 3 bases from J, with 16 bases in between. This CDR3 spans 17 amino acids. Looked up from germline, CDR1 is SGHRS and CDR2 is YFSETQ.

This clonotype has more than one count but fewer than ten. The CDR3: CASSLSRAEAFF. The CDR3 DNA reads TGCGCCAGCAGCTTGTCCCGGGCTGAAGCTTTCTTT. V usage is TRBV5-1 and J usage is TRBJ1-1; D is unresolved. CDR1 and CDR2 from the germline V gene are SGHRS and YFSETQ. The CDR3 has 12 amino acids. Trimming pared 1 base from V and 6 bases from J, leaving 7 bases between.

As to this clonotype: With a much larger clone just one base away, this may be a read error. The genes are TRBV10-3 and TRBJ2-2, with TRBD1 matching 9 bases. CDR3 length equals 13 residues. V lost 7 bases to trimming and J lost 7 bases; unmatched junction nucleotides: 4. CDR1 is ENHRY and CDR2 is SYGVKD in the germline V gene. CDR3 loop: CAINDRGFGELFF. CDR3 nucleotides: TGTGCCATCAATGACAGGGGGTTCGGGGAGCTGTTTTTT.

The J gene is TRBJ1-5, the V gene TRBV6-6, with a tentative D call TRBD1 (5 bases). The germline V and J ends were trimmed by 1 base and 0 bases, with 10 bases remaining between them. Germline lookup yields CDR1 MNHNY and CDR2 SVGAGI (reference sequence). The CDR3 totals 16 residues. Here the CDR3 reads CASSYFRTRSNQPQHF. As DNA, the CDR3 is TGTGCCAGCAGTTACTTTAGGACACGTAGCAATCAGCCCCAGCATTTT.

This clonotype was seen repeatedly, ten times or more. This chain links TRBV2 with TRBJ1-6; a possible D gene is TRBD1 (5 bases). The CDR3 spans 13 residues. Germline-derived CDR1 and CDR2 are SNHLY and FYNNEI. Trimming pared 8 bases from V and 6 bases from J, leaving 11 bases between. The CDR3 protein is CASGRQPNSPLHF. The CDR3 coding sequence is TGTGCCAGCGGGAGACAGCCTAATTCACCCCTCCACTTT.

The rearrangement uses TRBV21-1 and TRBJ1-5. TRBV21-1 is annotated as a pseudogene. This CDR3 region has 14 residues. The CDR3 DNA sequence: TGTGCCAGCAGCGAACCTCTCCTGGGGCAGCCCCAGCATTTT. It encodes CASSEPLLGQPQHF.

Many counts were recorded for this clonotype. The chain couples TRBV6-1 to TRBJ1-6; no firm D call. CDR1 is MNHNS and CDR2 is SASEGT in the germline V gene. The CDR3 contains 14 residues. The germline V and J ends were trimmed by 7 bases and 9 bases, with 16 bases remaining between them. The CDR3 loop reads CASKIDDVGSPLHF. The CDR3 bases are TGTGCCAGCAAAATTGACGACGTGGGTTCACCCCTCCACTTT.

The CDR3 bases are TGTGCCAGCAGTCCACTACTCGTCTTAGGACAGACAACCGACATGAACACTGAAGCTTTCTTT. Translated: CASSPLLVLGQTTDMNTEAFF. The chain employs TRBV27 and TRBJ1-1; D is perhaps TRBD1 (6 bases). Looked up from germline, CDR1 is MNHEY and CDR2 is SMNVEV (reference sequence). The V and J ends lost 5 bases and 0 bases respectively, with 31 bases between them. CDR3 length equals 21 residues.

This clonotype was recorded many times. This chain connects TRBV20-1 to TRBJ2-1, with D perhaps matching TRBD1 (7 bases). There are 16 residues in the CDR3. Germline assignment: CDR1 DFQATT and CDR2 SNEGSKA (reference sequence). Trimming removed 2 bases from V and 3 bases from J, with 17 bases in between. Here the CDR3 DNA reads TGCAGTGCTAGACCAGGGGGGCAGGCACGCTACAATGAGCAGTTCTTC. Protein: CSARPGGQARYNEQFF.